Below, one T cell receptor (beta chain) is given with its context. What it binds is not known. This sample was taken from a study of T cell responses to AZD1222 COVID-19 vaccine. General study points: Vaccination with two AZD1222 doses was followed by a rise in Spike-specific TCR breadth and depth. Nearly half of spike-specific TCRs reportedly target variant regions that are unmutated in the B.1.351 and B.1.1.7 variants. Spike-spanning, vaccine-associated CD4 TCRs were dominant at 160-218 and 743-854.

Some clones are missing from TCRdb's copy, which holds only in-frame ones; the method was immunoSEQ multiplex PCR. The sample lists fewer than 200,000 clones; about 90% were seen once. Sequences were derived from peripheral blood, sampled 28 days after the second AZD1222 dose. This receptor was identified in an adult who received the AZD1222 COVID-19 vaccine.

CDR3 residues: CASSREAGLITNYGYTF. In nucleotides, the CDR3 is TGCGCCAGCAGCCGTGAGGCAGGGTTGATCACTAACTATGGCTACACCTTC. The chain is built from TRBV5-1 and TRBJ1-2; a possible D gene is TRBD1 (5 bases). The V end lost 4 bases, the J end lost 0 bases, and 19 bases lay between the germline ends. This CDR3 comprises 17 residues. Germline values: CDR1 SGHRS, CDR2 YFSETQ.